Reported below is one T cell receptor beta chain. This clonotype has ten or more counts. No cognate antigen has been identified for it. No per-base quality is available; no much larger clone lies one base away. TCRdb records Illumina HiSeq 1500 as the sequencer. TCRdb trimmed public reads at Q25 via fastp, called clones via MiXCR and kept in-frame beta chains. Rows matching on CDR3 protein sequence are summarized as one entry with the most common DNA and genes. The sample table contains about 120,000 distinct CDR3 sequences; only one count was recorded for 9.5% to 13% of them. Of the sample, about 32% is held by the ten largest clones. Taken from the germline V gene, the CDR1 and CDR2 loops are SGHVS and FNYEAQ. The CDR3 numbers 16 residues from cysteine through phenylalanine. Only the CDR3 part of the read is kept: 48 bases, read in frame from the first base. Trimming takes 5 bases from V and 3 bases from J, and the germline ends sit 17 bases apart.

The source of the sample is a study of T cell repertoires in cytomegalovirus infection (dated by TCRdb to the late 2010s). Study-level background: Because public TCR beta signatures pointed to carriage of CMV infection together with the matching HLA type, the HLA type of each donor mattered for the analysis.

The study at large found these results: The ex vivo response was dominated by HLA-C-restricted CMV-specific TCR beta clonotypes, and the single most frequent clonotype in two of eight donors was supplied by these HLA-C-restricted clonotypes. Cumulative frequency of public TCR beta family members discriminated carriers of CMV infection plus the relevant HLA type in this cohort and an independent 352-donor cohort.

The rearrangement joined TRBV7-6 to TRBJ2-1, and possibly TRBD2, on 5 matching bases. This receptor was obtained from a human donor in good health (CMV status not recorded). Some clones in this sample may be carry-over from other donors' samples. Sequenced material: PBMCs, sequenced either directly or after in vitro stimulation (not recorded which). The CDR3 in this case is CASSASEGSGYNEQFF. DNA sequence: TGTGCCAGCAGCGCCAGTGAAGGGAGTGGCTACAATGAGCAGTTCTTC.